A selection of T cell receptor beta chains follows, all from one sample in a study of T cell responses to AZD1222 COVID-19 vaccine. Using immunoSEQ multiplex PCR, the repertoire was profiled, and TCRdb retains in-frame clones only, with some absent. The data hold around 95,000 clones, with 88% observed a single time. The material was peripheral blood, obtained on day 0 of AZD1222 vaccination. These receptors came from an adult in good health. Both conserved end residues are part of each CDR3. Fields, in order: CDR3 DNA, CDR3 protein, D gene, V gene, clone size, J gene. A D gene is named only where the DNA matches it firmly. Clone size appears in some rows only: once, few, many, or a class for an expanded clone.

DNA: TGTGCCAGCAGGCCTGGCGGGACAGCTCACTACGAGCAGTACTTC; CDR3: CASRPGGTAHYEQYF; D: -; V: TRBV27; size: -; J: TRBJ2-7
DNA: TGTGCCAGCAGCTTAGAGGTTGGGGAGCTGTTTTTT; CDR3: CASSLEVGELFF; D: -; V: TRBV11-2; size: -; J: TRBJ2-2
DNA: TGTGCCAGTAGTATAGATCAGGTGGCTAGCGGGGACAAGGACAATGAGCAGTTCTTC; CDR3: CASSIDQVASGDKDNEQFF; D: TRBD2; V: TRBV19; size: -; J: TRBJ2-1
DNA: TGTGCCAGCAGCGAGGTAGATAACACTGAAGCTTTCTTT; CDR3: CASSEVDNTEAFF; D: -; V: TRBV6-5; size: -; J: TRBJ1-1
DNA: TGTGCCAGCAGTTATACGGGACAGGGAACAGATACGCAGTATTTT; CDR3: CASSYTGQGTDTQYF; D: TRBD1; V: TRBV6-5; size: -; J: TRBJ2-3
DNA: TGCGCCAGCAGCTTGTCGGACAGGGGGTACACTGAAGCTTTCTTT; CDR3: CASSLSDRGYTEAFF; D: TRBD1; V: TRBV5-1; size: -; J: TRBJ1-1
DNA: TGTGCCAGCAGTTACTCTAGGACACAAGAGACCCAGTACTTC; CDR3: CASSYSRTQETQYF; D: -; V: TRBV6-5; size: -; J: TRBJ2-5
DNA: TGCGCCAGCCAAAAGAATACCCGGGGACTAGACAGGGACGATGAGCAGTTCTTC; CDR3: CASQKNTRGLDRDDEQFF; D: -; V: TRBV10-1; size: once; J: TRBJ2-1
DNA: TGTGCCAGTAGTATAGGGATGGACAGGGGCGATGAAAAACTGTTTTTT; CDR3: CASSIGMDRGDEKLFF; D: TRBD1; V: TRBV19; size: -; J: TRBJ1-4
DNA: TGTGCCAGCAGCTTTTCAGGGGCAAGAAGCAATCAGCCCCAGCATTTT; CDR3: CASSFSGARSNQPQHF; D: -; V: TRBV7-2; size: few; J: TRBJ1-5
DNA: TGTGCCAGCACTCGAAGGCTGGGTATGAACACTGAAGCTTTCTTT; CDR3: CASTRRLGMNTEAFF; D: -; V: TRBV6-5; size: -; J: TRBJ1-1
DNA: TGTGCCAGCAGCCCCGGGACGTACAATTCACCCCTCCACTTT; CDR3: CASSPGTYNSPLHF; D: -; V: TRBV28; size: -; J: TRBJ1-6
DNA: TGTGCCAGCAGCTTAGTGCAGGAACTAGAAAGCAATACGCAGTATTTT; CDR3: CASSLVQELESNTQYF; D: -; V: TRBV7-9; size: once; J: TRBJ2-3
DNA: TGTGCCAGCAGTTACTCGTCAGGAGCTTTCTTT; CDR3: CASSYSSGAFF; D: -; V: TRBV6-6; size: -; J: TRBJ1-1
DNA: TGCGCCAGCAGTGACCCCGCTGGTGAGCAGTTCTTC; CDR3: CASSDPAGEQFF; D: -; V: TRBV10-1; size: -; J: TRBJ2-1
DNA: TGTGCCAGCAGCTTGGTGGAGACTGGTGAAAAACTGTTTTTT; CDR3: CASSLVETGEKLFF; D: -; V: TRBV5-6; size: -; J: TRBJ1-4
DNA: TGTGCCAGCAGTTATTCGACAGGGGGCTCGGGCACTGAAGCTTTCTTT; CDR3: CASSYSTGGSGTEAFF; D: TRBD1; V: TRBV6-5; size: -; J: TRBJ1-1
DNA: TGTGCCACCAGTGATCTGGGGCCTAGCAATCAGCCCCAGCATTTT; CDR3: CATSDLGPSNQPQHF; D: -; V: TRBV24-1; size: -; J: TRBJ1-5
DNA: TGCGCCAGCAGCCAAGACGGGTCCGGGACTAGCGGGGTGGGGCAGTACTTC; CDR3: CASSQDGSGTSGVGQYF; D: TRBD2; V: TRBV4-1; size: -; J: TRBJ2-7
DNA: TGTGCCAGCTCACCGGCTGGAGCCACCGGGGAGCTGTTTTTT; CDR3: CASSPAGATGELFF; D: -; V: TRBV18; size: -; J: TRBJ2-2
DNA: TGCGCCAGCAGCCGAACTAGCGGCTACACAGATACGCAGTATTTT; CDR3: CASSRTSGYTDTQYF; D: TRBD2; V: TRBV4-3; size: -; J: TRBJ2-3
DNA: TGTGCCTGGAGTCGACAGGGGGCGCTTGGCTACACCTTC; CDR3: CAWSRQGALGYTF; D: TRBD1; V: TRBV30; size: -; J: TRBJ1-2
DNA: TGTGCCAGCAGCTTTAATCAGGGGAGCACTGAAGCTTTCTTT; CDR3: CASSFNQGSTEAFF; D: -; V: TRBV7-2; size: -; J: TRBJ1-1
DNA: TGTGCCAGTAGTCTCAACCCTGACAGGGGAGGACGGAACACTGAAGCTTTCTTT; CDR3: CASSLNPDRGGRNTEAFF; D: TRBD1; V: TRBV19; size: -; J: TRBJ1-1
DNA: TGCGCCAGCAGCTTGGGCCGACAGGGTACACACGAGCAGTACTTC; CDR3: CASSLGRQGTHEQYF; D: TRBD1; V: TRBV5-1; size: -; J: TRBJ2-7
DNA: TGCGCCAGCAGCGAGGGGACTGAAGCTTTCTTT; CDR3: CASSEGTEAFF; D: -; V: TRBV5-1; size: -; J: TRBJ1-1
DNA: TGTGCCAGTACCAGGACTAAAGGACAGGGATATGGCTACACCTTC; CDR3: CASTRTKGQGYGYTF; D: TRBD1; V: TRBV19; size: -; J: TRBJ1-2
DNA: TGTGCCAGCAGCCAAAGTCTCTTTAGAGCGGGAGGGGGGTTCGAGCAGTACTTC; CDR3: CASSQSLFRAGGGFEQYF; D: TRBD2; V: TRBV4-2; size: -; J: TRBJ2-7